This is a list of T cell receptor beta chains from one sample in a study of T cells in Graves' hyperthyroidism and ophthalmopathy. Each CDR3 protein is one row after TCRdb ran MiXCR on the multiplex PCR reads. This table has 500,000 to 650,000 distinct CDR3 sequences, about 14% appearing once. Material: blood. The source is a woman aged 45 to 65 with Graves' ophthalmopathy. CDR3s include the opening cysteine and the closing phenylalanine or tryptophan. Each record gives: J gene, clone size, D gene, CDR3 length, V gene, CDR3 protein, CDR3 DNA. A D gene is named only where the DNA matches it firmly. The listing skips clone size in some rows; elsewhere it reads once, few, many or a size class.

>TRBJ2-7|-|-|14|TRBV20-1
CSARPGGSSYEQYF
TGCAGTGCTCGACCTGGGGGGAGCTCCTACGAGCAGTACTTC
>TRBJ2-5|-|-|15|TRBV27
CASTQRGRGGETQYF
TGTGCCTCTACACAACGGGGCAGGGGGGGAGAGACCCAGTACTTC
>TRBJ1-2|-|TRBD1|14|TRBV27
CASSFNRGRSGYTF
TGTGCCAGCAGTTTTAACAGGGGGCGCAGTGGCTACACCTTC
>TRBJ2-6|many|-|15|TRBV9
CASSAGSLGANVLTF
TGTGCCAGCAGCGCCGGTTCCCTTGGGGCCAACGTCCTGACTTTC
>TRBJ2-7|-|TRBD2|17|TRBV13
CASSLGRGLAGTYEQYF
TGTGCCAGCAGCTTAGGCCGGGGACTAGCGGGAACCTACGAGCAGTACTTC
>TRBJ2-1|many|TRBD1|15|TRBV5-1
CASSYRQGAVYEQFF
TGCGCCAGCAGCTATAGACAGGGGGCAGTTTATGAGCAGTTCTTC
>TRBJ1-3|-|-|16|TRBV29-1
CSALGGIQGAGNTIYF
TGCAGCGCCCTGGGGGGGATTCAGGGAGCTGGAAACACCATATATTTT
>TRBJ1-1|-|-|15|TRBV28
CASSLTGGGDTEAFF
TGTGCCAGCAGTTTAACTGGGGGAGGGGACACTGAAGCTTTCTTT
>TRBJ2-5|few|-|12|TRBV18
CASSPKGEAQYF
TGTGCCAGCTCACCAAAAGGAGAGGCCCAGTACTTC
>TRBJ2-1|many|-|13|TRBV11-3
CASSSDINNEQFF
TGTGCCAGCAGCTCGGACATCAACAATGAGCAGTTCTTC
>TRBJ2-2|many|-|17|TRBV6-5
CASSYRWGLANTGELFF
TGTGCCAGCAGTTACCGGTGGGGACTCGCGAACACCGGGGAGCTGTTTTTT
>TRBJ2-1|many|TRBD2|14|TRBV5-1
CASKIAGGPDEQFF
TGCGCCAGCAAAATAGCGGGAGGGCCAGATGAGCAGTTCTTC
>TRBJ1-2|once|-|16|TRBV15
CATSRGGTTSTTGYTF
TGTGCCACCAGCCGAGGTGGGACGACCTCAACCACGGGCTACACCTTC
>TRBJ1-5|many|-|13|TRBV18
CASSPPTNQPQHF
TGTGCCAGCTCACCACCGACAAATCAGCCCCAGCATTTT
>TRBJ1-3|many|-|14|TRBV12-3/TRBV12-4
CASTGASTGNTIYF
TGTGCCAGCACTGGGGCCAGTACTGGAAACACCATATATTTT
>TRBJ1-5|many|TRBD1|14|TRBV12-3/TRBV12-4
CASAQQGPGQPQHF
TGTGCCAGCGCCCAACAGGGGCCGGGGCAGCCCCAGCATTTT
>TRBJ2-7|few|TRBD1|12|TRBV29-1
CSAGGQGHEQYF
TGCAGCGCCGGAGGACAGGGTCACGAGCAGTACTTC
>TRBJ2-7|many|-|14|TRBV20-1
CSATPLDGSYEQYF
TGCAGTGCTACCCCCCTCGATGGTTCCTACGAGCAGTACTTC
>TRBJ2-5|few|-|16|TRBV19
CASSQPGTFEGETQYF
TGTGCCAGTAGCCAACCCGGGACCTTTGAGGGGGAGACCCAGTACTTC
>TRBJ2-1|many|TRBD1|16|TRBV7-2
CASSSPGQGLYNEQFF
TGTGCCAGCAGTTCCCCAGGACAGGGACTGTACAATGAGCAGTTCTTC
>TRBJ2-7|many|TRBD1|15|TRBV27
CASSLSTGGFYEQYF
TGTGCCAGCAGTTTATCGACAGGGGGCTTTTACGAGCAGTACTTC
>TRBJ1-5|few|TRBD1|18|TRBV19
CASSRRQGASYGNQPQHF
TGTGCCAGTAGTCGGAGACAGGGGGCATCTTACGGAAATCAGCCCCAGCATTTT
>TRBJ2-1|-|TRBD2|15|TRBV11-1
CASSAGTSSGNEQFF
TGTGCCAGCAGTGCGGGGACTAGTTCGGGTAATGAGCAGTTCTTC
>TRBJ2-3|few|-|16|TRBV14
CASSQTEGLSTDTQYF
TGTGCCAGCAGCCAAACGGAGGGACTTAGCACAGATACGCAGTATTTT
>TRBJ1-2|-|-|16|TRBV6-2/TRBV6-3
CASRSGAPLRTYGYTF
TGTGCCAGCAGGTCTGGGGCGCCCCTCCGGACCTATGGCTACACCTTC
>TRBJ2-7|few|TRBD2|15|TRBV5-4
CASSSPTSGRNEQYF
TGTGCCAGCAGCTCCCCGACTAGCGGGAGGAACGAGCAGTACTTC
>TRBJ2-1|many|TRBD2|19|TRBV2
CAHKPLGTSGTSSYNEQFF
TGTGCCCATAAACCCCTCGGGACTAGCGGGACGAGCTCCTACAATGAGCAGTTCTTC
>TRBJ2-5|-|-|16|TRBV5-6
CASRSRGGLLGETQYF
TGTGCCAGCAGATCCAGGGGGGGACTACTAGGAGAGACCCAGTACTTC
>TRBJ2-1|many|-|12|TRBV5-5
CASSSDLDEQFF
TGTGCCAGCAGCTCCGACTTGGATGAGCAGTTCTTC
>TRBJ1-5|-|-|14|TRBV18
CASSPYGGNQPQHF
TGTGCCAGCTCACCTTATGGGGGCAATCAGCCCCAGCATTTT
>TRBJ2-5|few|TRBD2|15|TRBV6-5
CASSYSRGEGETQYF
TGTGCCAGCAGTTACTCGCGAGGGGAGGGAGAGACCCAGTACTTC
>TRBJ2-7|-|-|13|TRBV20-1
CSARVGLTYEQYF
TGCAGTGCTAGAGTCGGACTTACCTACGAGCAGTACTTC
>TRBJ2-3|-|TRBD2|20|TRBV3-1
CASSHSWLAGIRHSTDTQYF
TGTGCCAGCAGCCATTCTTGGCTAGCGGGAATAAGACATAGCACAGATACGCAGTATTTT
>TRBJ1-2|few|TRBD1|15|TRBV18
CASLDRGQSNYGYTF
TGTGCCAGCCTGGACAGGGGCCAATCAAACTATGGCTACACCTTC
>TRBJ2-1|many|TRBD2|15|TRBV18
CASSPILAGGNEQFF
TGTGCCAGCTCACCGATACTAGCGGGGGGCAATGAGCAGTTCTTC
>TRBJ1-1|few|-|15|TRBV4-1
CASSPVARAGTEAFF
TGCGCCAGCAGCCCCGTCGCCAGGGCCGGGACTGAAGCTTTCTTT
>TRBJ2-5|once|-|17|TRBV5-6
CASSLEFYRDKQETQYF
TGTGCCAGCAGCTTAGAATTTTACCGGGACAAGCAAGAGACCCAGTACTTC
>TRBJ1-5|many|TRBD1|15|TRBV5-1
CASSQETGANQPQHF
TGCGCCAGCAGCCAGGAGACAGGGGCTAATCAGCCCCAGCATTTT
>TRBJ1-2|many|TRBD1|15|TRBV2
CASLNRGVVVYGYTF
TGTGCCAGCCTTAACAGGGGGGTTGTGGTCTATGGCTACACCTTC
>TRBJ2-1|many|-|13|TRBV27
CARTDSSYNEQFF
TGTGCCAGGACAGATAGCTCCTACAATGAGCAGTTCTTC
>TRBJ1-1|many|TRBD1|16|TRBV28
CASSNPTGVRSTEAFF
TGTGCCAGCAGTAACCCGACAGGGGTGAGGTCCACTGAAGCTTTCTTT
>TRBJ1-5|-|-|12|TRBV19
CASSLEYQPQHF
TGTGCCAGTTCCCTGGAGTATCAGCCCCAGCATTTT
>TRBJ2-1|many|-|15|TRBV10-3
CAISDSRGVYNEQFF
TGTGCCATCAGTGATTCGAGGGGGGTCTACAATGAGCAGTTCTTC
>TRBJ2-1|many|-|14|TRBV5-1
CASSFQRSNNEQFF
TGCGCCAGCAGCTTCCAGCGGAGTAACAATGAGCAGTTCTTC
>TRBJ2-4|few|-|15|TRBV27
CASSSAGLAKNIQYF
TGTGCCAGCAGTTCGGCAGGACTAGCCAAAAACATTCAGTACTTC
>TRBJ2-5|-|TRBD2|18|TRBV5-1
CASSPPVLAGGTAEIQYF
TGCGCCAGCAGCCCGCCAGTGCTAGCGGGAGGGACCGCAGAGATCCAGTACTTC
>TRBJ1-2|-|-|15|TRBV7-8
CASSLGRTVAYGYTF
TGTGCCAGCAGCTTAGGACGGACAGTGGCCTATGGCTACACCTTC
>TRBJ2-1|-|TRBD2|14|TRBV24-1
CATARAGFYNEQFF
TGTGCCACCGCGCGAGCGGGGTTCTACAATGAGCAGTTCTTC
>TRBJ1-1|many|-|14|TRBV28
CASSFGQLNTEAFF
TGTGCCAGCAGTTTTGGGCAATTAAACACTGAAGCTTTCTTT
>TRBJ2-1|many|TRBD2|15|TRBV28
CASSLLVAGGHEQFF
TGTGCCAGCAGTTTATTGGTAGCGGGAGGCCATGAGCAGTTCTTC
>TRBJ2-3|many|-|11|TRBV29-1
CSGRPGDTQYF
TGCAGCGGACGTCCCGGTGATACGCAGTATTTT
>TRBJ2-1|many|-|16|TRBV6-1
CASSPRGGPAYNEQFF
TGTGCCAGCAGTCCCAGGGGGGGACCCGCCTACAATGAGCAGTTCTTC
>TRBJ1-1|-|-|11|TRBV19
CASSIRLKAFF
TGTGCCAGTAGTATTCGTCTGAAAGCTTTCTTT
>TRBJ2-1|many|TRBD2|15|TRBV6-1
CASSPAGGIYNEQFF
TGTGCCAGCAGTCCAGCGGGAGGTATTTACAATGAGCAGTTCTTC
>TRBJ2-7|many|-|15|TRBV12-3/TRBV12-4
CASSLSGTGAYEQYF
TGTGCCAGCAGTTTATCCGGGACCGGGGCCTACGAGCAGTACTTC